The 18 T cell receptor beta chains given below trace back to one sample, sequenced in a study of OX40 agonist ivuxolimab in advanced cancers. Data came from immunoSEQ multiplex PCR; TCRdb stores just in-frame clones and leaves some out. The table lists more than 50,000 clones, around nine tenths of them singletons. Specimen: CD4+ or CD8+ T cells sorted from blood, collected in a trial of the OX40 agonist ivuxolimab. The receptors were sampled from an adult with an advanced solid tumor such as melanoma, head and neck, liver or kidney cancer.

The sample holds a few counts of this clone. The V and J genes are TRBV5-5 and TRBJ2-7; 11 nucleotides match TRBD2. The trim removed 0 bases at V and 3 bases at J, leaving 5 bases unmatched. CDR3 length equals 16 residues. Germline-derived CDR1 and CDR2 are SGHKS and YYEKEE (reference sequence). The DNA for the CDR3 is TGTGCCAGCAGCTTGGGTTCTAGCGGGGGGAACTACGAGCAGTACTTC. Encoded protein: CASSLGSSGGNYEQYF.

The CDR3 bases are TGTGCCAGCAGCAAACGGACTAGCGGGAGGGCCCTCCCAGGCACAGATACGCAGTATTTT. It translates to CASSKRTSGRALPGTDTQYF. The chain combines TRBV21-1 with TRBJ2-3; TRBD2 is the table's D call, not checked against the DNA. TRBV21-1 constitutes a pseudogene. The CDR3 is made up of 20 amino acids.

This clone was observed a handful of times. The V call is TRBV6-5, the J call TRBJ1-2, with 7 bases fitting TRBD1. This CDR3 comprises 12 residues. Unmatched junction bases numbered 9, after V lost 10 bases and J lost 7 bases. Germline V gene sequence: CDR1 MNHEY, CDR2 SVGAGI. The CDR3 sequence is CATRGLGFGYTF. The CDR3 region has the DNA TGTGCCACGAGGGGGCTCGGGTTTGGCTACACCTTC.

The DNA for the CDR3 is TGTGCCACAGCAGTGGGGCCAGTCACTCAGCCCCAGCATTTT. It translates to CATAVGPVTQPQHF. The J gene is TRBJ1-5, the V gene TRBV10-3, with TRBD1 as a possible D gene (5 bases). CDR1 is ENHRY, CDR2 SYGVKD, per germline. The CDR3 runs to 14 residues. V shed 10 bases and J shed 6 bases, with 19 bases lying between them.

The chain couples TRBV27 to TRBJ2-3; D is undetermined. The CDR3 consists of 13 residues. Trimming took 4 bases from V and 3 from J, leaving 8 bases between them. Germline V lookup: CDR1 MNHEY, CDR2 SMNVEV (reference sequence). CDR3 sequence reads: CASSSPHTDTQYF. CDR3 coding DNA: TGTGCCAGCAGTTCCCCGCATACAGATACGCAGTATTTT.

The J gene is TRBJ1-3, the V gene TRBV11-2; D remains ambiguous. Trimming stripped 3 bases from V and 4 bases from J, with 13 bases between. Per the germline V gene, CDR1 is SGHAT and CDR2 is FQNNGV. CDR3 length: 15 residues. Here the CDR3 reads CASSLGSVSGNTIYF. The CDR3 DNA reads TGTGCCAGCAGCTTGGGTTCGGTATCCGGAAACACCATATATTTT.

The V and J genes are TRBV5-4 and TRBJ1-6; 10 bases map to TRBD1. The CDR3 loop spans 16 amino acids. Looked up from germline, CDR1 is SGHNT and CDR2 is YYREEE (reference sequence). V shed 4 bases, J shed 13 bases, and the junction held 14 bases outside the gene matches. The CDR3 protein is CASSQGTGTGVLPLHF. Written as DNA, the CDR3 is TGTGCCAGCAGCCAGGGAACCGGGACAGGGGTTTTGCCCCTCCACTTT.

This clone appeared once. The J gene is TRBJ1-6, the V gene TRBV27; the match to TRBD1 covers 7 bases. This CDR3 has 19 amino acids. Per germline, CDR1 MNHEY and CDR2 SMNVEV (reference sequence). J lost 1 base, V lost 5 bases, and 14 bases had no gene match. DNA for the CDR3: TGTGCCAGCAGTACCACACTCCGAGGGGGCAGGTCCTATAATTCACCCCTCCACTTT. It translates to CASSTTLRGGRSYNSPLHF.

This chain links TRBV5-1 with TRBJ1-3, with TRBD1 as a possible D gene (5 bases). The CDR3 is 16 residues long. Germline V gives CDR1 SGHRS, CDR2 YFSETQ. V was clipped by 0 bases and J by 0 bases, with 10 bases between them. CDR3 bases: TGCGCCAGCAGCTTGGAAGGGGCGCTCTCTGGAAACACCATATATTTT. Its translation: CASSLEGALSGNTIYF.

This CDR3 is CASSPVMGMIPDTQYF. In nucleotides, the CDR3 is TGTGCCAGTAGTCCGGTTATGGGGATGATACCAGATACGCAGTATTTT. The chain uses TRBV19 and TRBJ2-3; D unresolved. The CDR3 runs 16 residues. Germline lookup yields CDR1 LNHDA and CDR2 SQIVND (reference sequence). Trimming took off 5 bases at V and 4 bases at J, with 19 bases between the two ends.

V and J are TRBV6-1 and TRBJ2-7, with D tentatively TRBD1 (5 bases). V was clipped by 1 base and J by 2 bases, with 9 bases between them. The V gene's germline CDR1 is MNHNS and CDR2 SASEGT. This CDR3 has 14 amino acids. CDR3 in amino acids: CASSEGPRAYEQYF. CDR3 DNA sequence: TGTGCCAGCAGTGAAGGCCCCAGGGCCTACGAGCAGTACTTC.

The chain is built from TRBV5-4 and TRBJ2-3; possible D gene TRBD2, 5 bases. The CDR3 runs 13 residues. Germline CDR1 reads SGHNT; CDR2 reads YYREEE (reference sequence). V was cut by 0 bases and J by 6 bases, with 8 bases left in between. As DNA, the CDR3 is TGTGCCAGCAGCTTGGAGTCGGGGGATACGCAGTATTTT. It specifies CASSLESGDTQYF.

This clone appeared a few times. The chain uses TRBV19 and TRBJ1-5; D is perhaps TRBD1 (6 bases). The CDR3 is 17 amino acids. Germline V gives CDR1 LNHDA, CDR2 SQIVND (reference sequence). V lost 5 bases and J 3 bases, leaving 20 bases between the germline ends. The CDR3 spells CASSWGAAWKDNQPQHF. DNA for the CDR3: TGTGCCAGTAGTTGGGGGGCAGCTTGGAAGGACAATCAGCCCCAGCATTTT.

This clone was recorded a few times. The chain is built from TRBV5-8 and TRBJ1-1; 7 nucleotides agree with TRBD1. Trimming took 4 bases from V and 4 from J; bases not matched to a gene: 4. This CDR3 has 13 amino acids. In germline, CDR1 is SGHTS, CDR2 YDEGEE. The CDR3 spells CASSASGGTEAFF. In DNA, the CDR3 is TGTGCCAGCAGCGCTTCAGGGGGCACTGAAGCTTTCTTT. The full variable domain, with the rest looked up from reference TRBV5-8 and TRBJ1-1, is EAGVTQSPTHLIKTRGQQATLRCSPISGHTSVYWYQQALGLGLQFLLWYDEGEERNRGNFPPRFSGRQFPNYSSELNVNALELEDSALYLCASSASGGTEAFFGQGTRLTVV.

The sample holds a few counts of this clone. The CDR3 region is CASSHRTKGQGEYEQYF. DNA of the CDR3: TGTGCCAGCAGCCATAGAACAAAGGGGCAAGGGGAATACGAGCAGTACTTC. This rearrangement joins TRBV4-2 to TRBJ2-7, with D maybe TRBD1 (5 bases). V gave up 3 bases and J gave up 4 bases, with 22 bases separating them. Germline CDR1 and CDR2: LGHNA and YNFKEQ. The CDR3 has 17 residues.

There are a few counts of this clone. V usage is TRBV19 and J usage is TRBJ1-5, with a weak D call TRBD1 (6 bases). Trimming stripped 7 bases from V and 6 bases from J, with 10 bases between. From germline, CDR1 is LNHDA and CDR2 SQIVND (reference sequence). This CDR3 comprises 12 residues. The CDR3 reads CASTGAGQPQHF. The DNA for the CDR3 is TGTGCCAGTACGGGGGCGGGTCAGCCCCAGCATTTT.

The rearrangement uses TRBV5-6 and TRBJ1-1; no firm D call. Germline values: CDR1 SGHDT, CDR2 YYEEEE. Between the trimmed V and J ends, which lost 4 bases and 0 bases, there was a span of 10 bases. This CDR3 has 14 residues. CDR3 sequence: CASSQGPLNTEAFF. The CDR3, as DNA: TGTGCCAGCAGCCAAGGACCCTTGAACACTGAAGCTTTCTTT.

This sequence joins TRBV29-1 and TRBJ2-5; maybe TRBD1 (6 bases). Trimming removed 6 bases from V and 9 bases from J, with 17 bases in between. Germline CDR1 and CDR2: SQVTM and ANQGSEA. The CDR3 runs to 12 residues. DNA for the CDR3: TGCAGCGTCGACAGGTCGAACGGGGCCCAGTACTTC. It is translated as CSVDRSNGAQYF.